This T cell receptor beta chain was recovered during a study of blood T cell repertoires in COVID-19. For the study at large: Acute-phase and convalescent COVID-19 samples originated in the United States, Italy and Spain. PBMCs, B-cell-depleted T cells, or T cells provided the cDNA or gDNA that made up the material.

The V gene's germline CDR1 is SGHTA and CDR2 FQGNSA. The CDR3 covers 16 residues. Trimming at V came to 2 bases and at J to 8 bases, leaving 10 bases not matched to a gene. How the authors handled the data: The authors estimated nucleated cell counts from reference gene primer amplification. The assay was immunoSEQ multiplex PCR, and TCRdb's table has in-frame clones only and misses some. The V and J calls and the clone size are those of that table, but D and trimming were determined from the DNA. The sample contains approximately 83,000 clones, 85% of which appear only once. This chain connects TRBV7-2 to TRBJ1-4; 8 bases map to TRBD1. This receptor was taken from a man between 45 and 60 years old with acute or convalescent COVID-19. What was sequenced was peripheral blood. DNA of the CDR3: TGTGCCAGCAGCTTAAGGCCGCAGGGGGCGAGCGAAAAACTGTTTTTT. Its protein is CASSLRPQGASEKLFF.